This TCR beta chain was recovered during a study of blood T cell repertoires in COVID-19. For the study at large: Specimens from acute and convalescent COVID-19 originated in the United States, Italy and Spain.

V dropped 4 bases and J dropped 4; count of bases not matched to a gene: 9. The CDR3 runs to 15 residues. CDR1 is SGHDT and CDR2 is YYEEEE in the germline V gene. Some clones are missing from TCRdb's copy, which holds only in-frame ones; the method was immunoSEQ multiplex PCR. Seen here are a few hundred thousand clones, 88% observed once, and the top ten hold approximately 8%. Residents of about two dozen US areas, aged roughly 18 to 89 years, made up the participants. Researchers sorted participants into cohorts using their self-reported clinical history. Cohort 3 recovery required two negative PCRs, clearance, or symptom resolution.

Input material: PBMCs or T cells enriched from blood (not recorded which). This sequence was found in a woman aged 60 to 75 who had recovered from COVID-19. This chain connects TRBV5-6 to TRBJ2-5, with 8 bases aligning to TRBD1. CDR3 DNA sequence: TGTGCCAGCAGCCTAATAAAAACAGGGGGAGAGACCCAGTACTTC. This translates into CASSLIKTGGETQYF.